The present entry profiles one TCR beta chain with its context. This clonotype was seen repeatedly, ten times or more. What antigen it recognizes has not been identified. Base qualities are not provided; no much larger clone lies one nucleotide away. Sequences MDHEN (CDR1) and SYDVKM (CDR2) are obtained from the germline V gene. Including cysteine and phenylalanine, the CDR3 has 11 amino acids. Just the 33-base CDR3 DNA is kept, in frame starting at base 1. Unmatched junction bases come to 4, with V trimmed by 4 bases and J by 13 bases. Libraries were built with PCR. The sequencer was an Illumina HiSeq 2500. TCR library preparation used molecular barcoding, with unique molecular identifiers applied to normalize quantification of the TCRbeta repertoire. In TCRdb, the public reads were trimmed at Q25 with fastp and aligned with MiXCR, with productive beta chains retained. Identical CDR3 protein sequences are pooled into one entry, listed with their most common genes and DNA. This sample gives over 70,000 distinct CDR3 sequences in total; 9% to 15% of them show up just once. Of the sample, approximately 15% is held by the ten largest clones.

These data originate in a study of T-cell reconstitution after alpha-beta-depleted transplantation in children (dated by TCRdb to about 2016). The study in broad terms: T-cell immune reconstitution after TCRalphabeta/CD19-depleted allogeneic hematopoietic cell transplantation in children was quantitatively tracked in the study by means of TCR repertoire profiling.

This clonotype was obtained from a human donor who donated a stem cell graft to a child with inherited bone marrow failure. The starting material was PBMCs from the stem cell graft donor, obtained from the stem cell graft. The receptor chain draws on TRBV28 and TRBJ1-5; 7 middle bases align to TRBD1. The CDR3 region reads CASSSRTGQHF. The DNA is TGTGCCAGCAGTTCCCGGACAGGTCAGCATTTT.